This T cell receptor beta chain is drawn from a study of OX40 agonist ivuxolimab in advanced cancers. Overall study: Partial responses were achieved by three patients: one hepatocellular carcinoma, two cutaneous melanoma. Study results and caveats: In CD8+ T cells, expanded clones were on average more numerous than in CD4+.

Assay used: immunoSEQ multiplex PCR; TCRdb lists only in-frame clones, some missing. Among 90,000 to 100,000 clones listed, roughly 80% were seen once. Note on this clone: Its antigen is unidentified.

Per germline, CDR1 SGHTS and CDR2 YDEGEE. The CDR3 loop spans 14 amino acids. The J segment lost 2 bases and the V segment lost 4 bases, leaving 2 bases of the junction unmatched. The chain recombines TRBV5-8 with TRBJ1-4; 7 nucleotides agree with TRBD1. The receptor was isolated from an adult with an advanced solid tumor such as melanoma, head and neck, liver or kidney cancer. Source: CD4+ or CD8+ T cells sorted from blood, taken in a trial of the OX40 agonist ivuxolimab. The CDR3 DNA reads TGTGCCAGCAGCCGGGACAGCACTAATGAAAAACTGTTTTTT. Its translation is CASSRDSTNEKLFF.